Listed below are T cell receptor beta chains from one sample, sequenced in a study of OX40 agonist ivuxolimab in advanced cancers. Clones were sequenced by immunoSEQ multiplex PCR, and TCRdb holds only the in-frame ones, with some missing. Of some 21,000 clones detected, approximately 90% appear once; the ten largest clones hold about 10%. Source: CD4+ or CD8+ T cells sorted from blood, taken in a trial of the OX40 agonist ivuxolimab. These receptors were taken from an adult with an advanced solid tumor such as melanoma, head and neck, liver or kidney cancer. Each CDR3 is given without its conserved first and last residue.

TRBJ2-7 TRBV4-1 ASSQNLGPSSSYEQY
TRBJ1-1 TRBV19 ASSIRRQSHNTEAF
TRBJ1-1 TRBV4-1 ASSQVLAGMNTEAF
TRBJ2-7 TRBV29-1 SVVRQDGGEQY
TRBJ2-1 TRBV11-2 AIKTSGSDNEQF
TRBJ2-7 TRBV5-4 ASSRPRDSSYEQY
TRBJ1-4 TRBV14 ASSPRGGYSEKLF
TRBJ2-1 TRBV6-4 ASSLAGGADEQF
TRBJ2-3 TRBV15 ATSQTSTDTQY
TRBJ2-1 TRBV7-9 ASSLVMRGGSYNEQF
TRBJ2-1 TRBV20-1 SVRAGNEQF
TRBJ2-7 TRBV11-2 ASSLRGNTYEQY
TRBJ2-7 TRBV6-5 ASSYPDGYEQY
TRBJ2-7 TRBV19 ASSMFGAGTYEQY
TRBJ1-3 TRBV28 ASSFPQTEGSGNTIY
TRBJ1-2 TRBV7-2 ASSTSGTGAYGYT
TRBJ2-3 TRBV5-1 ASSLADTQY
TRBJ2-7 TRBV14 ASSQVAGPYEQY
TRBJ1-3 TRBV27 ASSLGTGPGNTIY
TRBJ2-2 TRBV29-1 SVEPTGTGELF
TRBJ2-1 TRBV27 ASSSGGAPAYNEQF
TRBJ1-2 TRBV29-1 SVDEGRNYGYT
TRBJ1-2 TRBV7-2 ASSPHPGGYPNYGYT
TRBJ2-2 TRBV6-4 ASSDRDTGELF
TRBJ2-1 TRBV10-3 AISESWGSYNEQF
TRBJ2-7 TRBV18 ASSYDPYEQY
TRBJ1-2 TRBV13 ASSLGSPGNYGYT